The next 12 T cell receptor beta chains were all read from a single sample in a study of blood T cell repertoires in COVID-19. Assay: immunoSEQ multiplex PCR; the TCRdb copy retains only in-frame clones and omits some. The sample records roughly 75,000 clones, just under 85% being singletons. Sample: peripheral blood. These receptors were collected from a man aged 70-80 years with acute or convalescent COVID-19.

The rearrangement uses TRBV6-1 and TRBJ2-5, with TRBD2 matching over 12 bases. Germline V gene data show CDR1 as MNHNS and CDR2 as SASEGT. The CDR3 runs to 16 residues. After removal of 4 bases from V and 2 bases from J, the junction contained 5 bases not matched to a gene. CDR3 nucleotides: TGTGCCAGCAGTGGACTAGCGGGAGCCCAACAAGAGACCCAGTACTTC. Translating it yields CASSGLAGAQQETQYF.

The chain links TRBV9 to TRBJ1-2; no reliable D call. CDR3 size: 13 residues. V was clipped by 0 bases and J by 2 bases, with 5 bases between them. Per the germline V gene, CDR1 is SGDLS and CDR2 is YYNGEE. Here the CDR3 DNA reads TGTGCCAGCAGCGTAGGACTCAACTATGGCTACACCTTC. Amino acid sequence: CASSVGLNYGYTF.

J is TRBJ1-1 and V is TRBV7-2, with D possibly matching TRBD1 (5 bases). This CDR3 has 13 residues. Germline V gene data show CDR1 as SGHTA and CDR2 as FQGNSA. V was trimmed by 4 bases and J by 7 bases, leaving 13 bases between them. CDR3: CASSSGQVLEAFF. Here the CDR3 DNA reads TGTGCCAGCAGCTCTGGACAAGTCCTTGAAGCTTTCTTT.

The rearrangement links TRBV6-2 or TRBV6-3 to TRBJ1-2, with D maybe TRBD1 (5 bases). The CDR3 sequence is 13 residues long. With 7 bases removed from V and 4 bases from J, the gap between germline ends came to 13 bases. CDR1 is MNHEY, CDR2 SVGEGT, per germline. This chain's CDR3 is CASNPPTAYGYTF. The CDR3 bases are TGTGCCAGCAACCCACCGACAGCCTATGGCTACACCTTC.

This rearrangement joins TRBV24-1 to TRBJ2-1; 9 bases are shared with TRBD2. With V trimmed by 4 bases and J by 5 bases, 8 bases remained unmatched. This CDR3 has 16 residues. CDR1 is KGHDR and CDR2 is SFDVKD in the germline V gene. The CDR3 sequence is CATSEPTGGGDNEQFF. As DNA, the CDR3 is TGTGCCACCAGTGAACCGACTGGCGGGGGGGACAATGAGCAGTTCTTC.

This rearrangement joins TRBV9 to TRBJ2-3; 7 bases align to TRBD2. The CDR3 has 15 amino acids. V gave up 4 bases and J gave up 2 bases; unmatched junction bases: 7. CDR1 and CDR2 from the germline V gene are SGDLS and YYNGEE. The DNA for the CDR3 is TGTGCCAGCAGCTCCGGGACTACCTCCACAGATACGCAGTATTTT. Protein sequence: CASSSGTTSTDTQYF.

The chain is built from TRBV7-8 and TRBJ2-3; perhaps TRBD2 as D (6 bases). Germline V gene lookup returns CDR1 SGHVS and CDR2 FQNEAQ. The V gene lost 1 base and the J gene lost 4 bases, with 9 bases spanning the gap. The CDR3 spans 14 residues. CDR3 amino acids: CASSLELASDTQYF. CDR3 DNA sequence: TGTGCCAGCAGCTTAGAACTAGCATCAGATACGCAGTATTTT. The full variable domain, its missing parts supplied by reference TRBV7-8 and TRBJ2-3, is GAGVSQSPRYKVAKRGQDVALRCDPISGHVSLFWYQQALGQGPEFLTYFQNEAQLDKSGLPSDRFFAERPEGSVSTLKIQRTQQEDSAVYLCASSLELASDTQYFGPGTRLTVL.

V gene TRBV7-3 combines with J gene TRBJ1-2; D is ambiguous. CDR3 size: 14 residues. The V end was cut by 5 bases, the J end by 8 bases, with 18 bases between. Looked up from germline, CDR1 is SGHTA and CDR2 is FQGTGA. In DNA, the CDR3 is TGTGCCAGCAGCCCGGGAGGCTCAAGCTACGGCTACACCTTC. It is translated as CASSPGGSSYGYTF.

The chain links TRBV9 to TRBJ2-7; TRBD1 might be the D (6 bases). This CDR3 comprises 15 residues. Trimming took off 0 bases at V and 6 bases at J, with 16 bases between the two ends. The V gene's germline CDR1 is SGDLS and CDR2 YYNGEE. DNA of the CDR3: TGTGCCAGCAGCGTAGGTGGGGGAAGAGGGGGCGAGCAGTACTTC. Translation: CASSVGGGRGGEQYF.

This clone was picked up one time. The genes are TRBV6-5 and TRBJ2-3; TRBD2 matches 8 bases. The CDR3 runs to 14 residues. Trimming took 6 bases from V and 1 from J; bases not matched to a gene: 3. Germline CDR1 is MNHEY and CDR2 is SVGAGI. CDR3 in amino acids: CASRPGRGTDTQYF. The CDR3 bases are TGTGCCAGCAGGCCCGGGAGGGGCACAGATACGCAGTATTTT.

V and J are TRBV10-3 and TRBJ2-7; 7 positions match TRBD1. CDR1 is ENHRY, CDR2 SYGVKD, per germline. The CDR3 loop spans 13 amino acids. Germline trimming cut 4 bases from V and 0 bases from J; bases unmatched to any gene: 0. The CDR3 region is CAISGDSSYEQYF. Written as DNA, the CDR3 is TGTGCCATCAGTGGGGACAGCTCCTACGAGCAGTACTTC.

This chain uses TRBV21-1 with TRBJ2-2; the table's D call TRBD2 went unverified against the DNA. TRBV21-1 is a documented pseudogene. The CDR3 is made up of 21 amino acids. The CDR3 loop is CASRAASLGTSGEGDTGELFF. The CDR3 nucleotides are TGTGCCAGCCGAGCGGCGAGTCTCGGGACTAGCGGGGAAGGGGACACCGGGGAGCTGTTTTTT.